A single sample gave rise to the 2 T cell receptor beta chains below, sequenced in a study of T cells and Merkel cell carcinoma outcomes. TCRdb keeps only in-frame clones here, not all; method: immunoSEQ multiplex PCR. Here the sample spans roughly 16,000 clones, roughly 79% being singletons. The sample was tumor tissue from Merkel cell carcinoma. The receptor set was obtained from a human donor with Merkel cell carcinoma.

The V and J genes are TRBV19 and TRBJ1-3; no reliable D call. Germline loops: CDR1 LNHDA, CDR2 SQIVND (reference sequence). The germline V and J ends were trimmed by 3 bases and 4 bases, with 7 bases remaining between them. This CDR3 contains 13 residues. CDR3 residues: CASSILGGNTIYF. DNA for the CDR3: TGTGCCAGTAGTATCTTGGGCGGAAACACCATATATTTT. Filled out from reference TRBV19 and TRBJ1-3, the complete variable domain reads DGGITQSPKYLFRKEGQNVTLSCEQNLNHDAMYWYRQDPGQGLRLIYYSQIVNDFQKGDIAEGYSVSREKKESFPLTVTSAQKNPTAFYLCASSILGGNTIYFGEGSWLTVV.

The chain employs TRBV29-1 and TRBJ1-2; TRBD1 matches 7 bases. Germline loops: CDR1 SQVTM, CDR2 ANQGSEA. The J segment lost 4 bases and the V segment lost 1 base, leaving 3 bases of the junction unmatched. The CDR3 consists of 13 residues. This CDR3 reads CSVEVGTAYGYTF. The CDR3 DNA follows: TGCAGCGTTGAAGTGGGGACAGCCTATGGCTACACCTTC. Full variable domain (outside the CDR3, taken from reference TRBV29-1 and TRBJ1-2): SAVISQKPSRDICQRGTSLTIQCQVDSQVTMMFWYRQQPGQSLTLIATANQGSEATYESGFVIDKFPISRPNLTFSTLTVSNMSPEDSSIYLCSVEVGTAYGYTFGSGTRLTVV.